The present TCR beta chain was sequenced within a study of cytomegalovirus exposure and HLA in healthy donors. Whole-study findings and limits: The study put 150 to 200 TCR beta chains on its list as cytomegalovirus-associated.

This clone was observed a few times. Its antigen is unidentified. PCR amplification relied on 60 Vbeta primers (plus 13 Jbeta primers). Assay used: immunoSEQ multiplex PCR; TCRdb lists only in-frame clones, some missing. The sample shows about 230,000 clones, about 89% of them seen only once. The length of the CDR3 is 14 residues. From germline, CDR1 is SGHVS and CDR2 FNYEAQ. V gave up 5 bases and J gave up 0 bases, with 10 bases separating them. The chain carries TRBV7-6 and TRBJ1-1, with D perhaps matching TRBD1 (6 bases). What was sequenced was PBMCs. The receptor's source is a woman under 30 in good health and CMV-seronegative. CDR3 protein: CASSLQGLNTEAFF. In nucleotides, the CDR3 is TGTGCCAGCAGCCTACAGGGCCTGAACACTGAAGCTTTCTTT.